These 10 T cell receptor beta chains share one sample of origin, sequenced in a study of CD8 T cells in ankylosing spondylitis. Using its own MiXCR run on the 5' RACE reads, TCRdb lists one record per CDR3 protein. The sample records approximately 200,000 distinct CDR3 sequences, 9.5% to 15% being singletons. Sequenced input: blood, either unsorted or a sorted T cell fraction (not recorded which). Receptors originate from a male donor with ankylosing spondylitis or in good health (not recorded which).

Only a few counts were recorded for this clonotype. CDR3 coding DNA: TGTGCCAGCAGTTTATACCCAGGGACAGGCAATCAGCCCCAGCATTTT. Amino acids: CASSLYPGTGNQPQHF. The chain recombines TRBV27 with TRBJ1-5, with 7 nucleotides matching TRBD1. Losses at the gene ends were 1 base for V and 2 bases for J; bases not matched to a gene: 5. Germline-derived CDR1 and CDR2 are MNHEY and SMNVEV (reference sequence). The CDR3 covers 16 residues.

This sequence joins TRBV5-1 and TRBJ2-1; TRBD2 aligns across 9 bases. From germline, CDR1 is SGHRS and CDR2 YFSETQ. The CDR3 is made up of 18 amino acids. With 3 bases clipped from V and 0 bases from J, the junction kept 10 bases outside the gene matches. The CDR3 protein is CASSSYSGGGASYNEQFF. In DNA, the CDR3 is TGCGCCAGCAGCTCCTATTCTGGCGGGGGGGCCTCCTACAATGAGCAGTTCTTC.

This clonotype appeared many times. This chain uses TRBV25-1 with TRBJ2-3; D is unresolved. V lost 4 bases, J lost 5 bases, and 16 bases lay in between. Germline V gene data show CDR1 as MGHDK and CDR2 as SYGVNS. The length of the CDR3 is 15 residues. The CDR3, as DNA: TGTGCCAGCAGTGTGGGTCGATCAGTAGAAGATACGCAGTATTTT. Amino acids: CASSVGRSVEDTQYF.

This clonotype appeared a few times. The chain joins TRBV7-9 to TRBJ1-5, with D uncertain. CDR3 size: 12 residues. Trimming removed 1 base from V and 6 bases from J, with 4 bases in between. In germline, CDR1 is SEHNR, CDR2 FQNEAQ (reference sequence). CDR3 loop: CASSLDAQPQHF. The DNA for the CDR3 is TGTGCCAGCAGCTTAGACGCTCAGCCCCAGCATTTT.

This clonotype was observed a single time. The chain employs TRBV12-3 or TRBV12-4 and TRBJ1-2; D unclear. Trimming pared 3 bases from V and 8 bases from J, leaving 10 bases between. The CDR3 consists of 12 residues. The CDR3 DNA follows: TGTGCCAGCAGTTTGCTGGGCAACGGCTACACCTTC. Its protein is CASSLLGNGYTF.

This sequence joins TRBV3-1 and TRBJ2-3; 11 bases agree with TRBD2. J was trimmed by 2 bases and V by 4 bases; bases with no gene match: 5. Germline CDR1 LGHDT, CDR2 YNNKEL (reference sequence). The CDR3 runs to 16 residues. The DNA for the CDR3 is TGTGCCAGCAGCCGGTTGACTAGCGGGAACACAGATACGCAGTATTTT. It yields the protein CASSRLTSGNTDTQYF.

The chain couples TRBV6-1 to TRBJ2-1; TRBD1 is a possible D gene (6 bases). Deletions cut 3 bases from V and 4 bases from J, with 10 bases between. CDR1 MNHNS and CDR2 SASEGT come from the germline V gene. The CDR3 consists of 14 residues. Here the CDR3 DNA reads TGTGCCAGCAGTGAGAGGGGGAGTTACAATGAGCAGTTCTTC. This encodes CASSERGSYNEQFF.

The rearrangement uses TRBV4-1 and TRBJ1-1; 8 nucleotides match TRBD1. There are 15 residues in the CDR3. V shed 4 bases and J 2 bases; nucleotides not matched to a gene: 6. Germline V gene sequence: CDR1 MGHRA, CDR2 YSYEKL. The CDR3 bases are TGCGCCAGCAGCCCGACGGACAGGGCAAACACTGAAGCTTTCTTT. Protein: CASSPTDRANTEAFF.

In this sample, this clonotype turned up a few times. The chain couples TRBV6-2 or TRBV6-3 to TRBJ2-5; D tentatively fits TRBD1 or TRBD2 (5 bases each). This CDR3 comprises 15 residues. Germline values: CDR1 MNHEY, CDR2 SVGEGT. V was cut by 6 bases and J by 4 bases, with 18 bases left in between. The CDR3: CASSFWDRGSETQYF. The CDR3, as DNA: TGTGCCAGCAGCTTCTGGGACCGCGGGTCAGAGACCCAGTACTTC.

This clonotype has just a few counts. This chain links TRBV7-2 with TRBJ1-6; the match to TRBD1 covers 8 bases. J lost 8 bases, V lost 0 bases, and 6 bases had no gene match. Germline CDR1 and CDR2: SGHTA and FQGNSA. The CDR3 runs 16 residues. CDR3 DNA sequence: TGTGCCAGCAGCTTAGCGGAGGGACAGGCCTATTCACCCCTCCACTTT. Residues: CASSLAEGQAYSPLHF.